A single sample gave rise to the 18 T cell receptor beta chains below, sequenced in a study of blood T cell repertoires in COVID-19. Sequencing was performed with immunoSEQ multiplex PCR; in TCRdb, only in-frame clones are kept and a portion is missing. Counted here are around 100,000 clones, more than 80% occurring once; the ten biggest clones make up about 6.1%. The sequenced material came from peripheral blood. The receptors were gathered from an older woman with COVID-19, enrolled during active disease.

This rearrangement joins TRBV9 to TRBJ1-2; D not certain. CDR1 and CDR2 (germline): SGDLS, YYNGEE. V shed 3 bases and J shed 2 bases, with 14 bases lying between them. The CDR3 loop spans 15 amino acids. The CDR3 loop reads CASSDFDGRNYGYTF. As DNA, the CDR3 is TGTGCCAGCAGCGACTTTGATGGTCGAAACTATGGCTACACCTTC.

The V call is TRBV5-6, the J call TRBJ2-3; TRBD2 matches 7 bases. The CDR3 extends over 15 amino acids. With V trimmed by 2 bases and J by 3 bases, 6 bases remained unmatched. The germline V gene has CDR1 SGHDT and CDR2 YYEEEE. CDR3 residues: CASSFRGVGTDTQYF. Here the CDR3 DNA reads TGTGCCAGCAGCTTCCGGGGGGTGGGGACAGATACGCAGTATTTT. Together with reference TRBV5-6 and TRBJ2-3, the CDR3 gives the full variable domain: DAGVTQSPTHLIKTRGQQVTLRCSPKSGHDTVSWYQQALGQGPQFIFQYYEEEERQRGNFPDRFSGHQFPNYSSELNVNALLLGDSALYLCASSFRGVGTDTQYFGPGTRLTVL.

This clone has just one count. The sample contains more than one DNA sequence encoding this CDR3. This rearrangement joins TRBV18 to TRBJ2-5; 12 bases line up with TRBD1. The CDR3 extends over 15 amino acids. V trimming: 3 bases; J trimming: 5 bases; junction bases outside the gene matches: 4. Germline V gene sequence: CDR1 KGHSH, CDR2 LQKENI. For the CDR3, the DNA is TGTGCCAGCTCACCTGGGACAGGGGGCTGGGAGACCCAGTACTTC. Its translation is CASSPGTGGWETQYF. The variable domain in full, with the rest retrieved from reference TRBV18 and TRBJ2-5, is NAGVMQNPRHLVRRRGQEARLRCSPMKGHSHVYWYRQLPEEGLKFMVYLQKENIIDESGMPKERFSAEFPKEGPSILRIQQVVRGDSAAYFCASSPGTGGWETQYFGPGTRLLVL.

V is TRBV25-1 and J is TRBJ1-2; 7 nucleotides line up with TRBD1. V trimming: 1 base; J trimming: 6 bases; junction bases outside the gene matches: 2. The CDR3 is 13 residues long. Germline V gives CDR1 MGHDK, CDR2 SYGVNS. The CDR3 sequence: CASSESQGDGYTF. The CDR3 nucleotides are TGTGCCAGCAGTGAATCCCAGGGGGATGGCTACACCTTC.

This clone has only one observation. The chain links TRBV27 to TRBJ1-4, with 10 bases lining up with TRBD1. Germline V lookup: CDR1 MNHEY, CDR2 SMNVEV (reference sequence). The length of the CDR3 is 14 residues. Losses at the gene ends were 8 bases for V and 12 bases for J; bases not matched to a gene: 12. CDR3 sequence reads: CASGYRDRGEELFF. CDR3 DNA: TGTGCCAGCGGATACCGGGACAGGGGCGAGGAACTGTTTTTT.

The V call is TRBV5-1, the J call TRBJ2-3, with 7 bases identical to TRBD1. The junction had 16 bases not matched to a gene; V was cut back by 8 bases and J by 1 base. From germline, CDR1 is SGHRS and CDR2 YFSETQ. The CDR3 is 17 residues long. The chain's CDR3 is CASATGASTYRTDTQYF. The CDR3, as DNA: TGCGCCAGTGCCACAGGGGCCTCCACCTACCGCACAGATACGCAGTATTTT.

The rearrangement joins TRBV24-1 to TRBJ1-1; TRBD1 matches at 7 bases. From germline, CDR1 is KGHDR and CDR2 SFDVKD. Trimming removed 8 bases from V and 1 base from J; junction bases left unmatched: 3. This CDR3 is built from 13 residues. The CDR3 nucleotides are TGTGCCACCACCCGGACAGGGAACACTGAAGCTTTCTTT. It yields the protein CATTRTGNTEAFF.

This clone has a handful of counts. V gene TRBV6-5 combines with J gene TRBJ1-2, with 8 bases lining up with TRBD1. The CDR3 extends over 16 amino acids. Trimming at V came to 2 bases and at J to 5 bases, leaving 10 bases not matched to a gene. Germline CDR1 reads MNHEY; CDR2 reads SVGAGI. The CDR3 sequence: CASSYGQGGNVYGYTF. DNA for the CDR3: TGTGCCAGCAGTTACGGACAGGGAGGGAACGTATATGGCTACACCTTC.

J is TRBJ1-2 and V is TRBV7-8, with 7 bases identical to TRBD1. CDR1 and CDR2 (germline): SGHVS, FQNEAQ. After removal of 1 base from V and 6 bases from J, the junction contained 11 bases not matched to a gene. The CDR3 length is 16 residues. The CDR3 loop reads CASSLDRGGIFDGYTF. Written as DNA, the CDR3 is TGTGCCAGCAGCTTAGACAGGGGTGGTATTTTCGATGGCTACACCTTC.

The rearrangement joins TRBV7-8 to TRBJ1-1; TRBD1 is a possible D gene (6 bases). There are 12 residues in the CDR3. Germline V gives CDR1 SGHVS, CDR2 FQNEAQ. V gave up 5 bases and J gave up 9 bases, with 13 bases separating them. CDR3 sequence reads: CASSPNRAQAFF. CDR3 DNA sequence: TGTGCCAGCAGCCCGAACAGGGCACAAGCTTTCTTT.

The chain is built from TRBV28 and TRBJ2-7; 10 positions match TRBD1. Trimming cost V 3 bases and J 2 bases; bases outside gene matches: 4. CDR1 MDHEN and CDR2 SYDVKM come from the germline V gene. This CDR3 has 15 amino acids. CDR3 in amino acids: CASSLGTGVPYEQYF. The CDR3 bases are TGTGCCAGCAGTTTGGGGACAGGGGTGCCCTACGAGCAGTACTTC.

The rearrangement links TRBV5-6 to TRBJ2-4, with 10 positions matching TRBD2. The V and J ends lost 2 bases and 8 bases, in that order; junction bases with no gene match: 7. In germline, CDR1 is SGHDT, CDR2 YYEEEE. There are 15 residues in the CDR3. The DNA of the CDR3 is TGTGCCAGCAGCTTCCAGCGGGGGGGCTGGGACATTCAGTACTTC. Amino acids: CASSFQRGGWDIQYF.

The chain uses TRBV7-9 and TRBJ1-1; the match to TRBD1 covers 7 bases. CDR1 is SEHNR and CDR2 is FQNEAQ in the germline V gene (reference sequence). The CDR3 length is 14 residues. After removal of 6 bases from V and 7 bases from J, the junction contained 11 bases not matched to a gene. The CDR3 DNA sequence: TGTGCCAGCAGGCCTGCCGACAGGGCCCTTGAAGCTTTCTTT. It codes for CASRPADRALEAFF.

This rearrangement joins TRBV19 to TRBJ1-2; perhaps TRBD1 as D (6 bases). Germline V gene lookup returns CDR1 LNHDA and CDR2 SQIVND (reference sequence). This CDR3 is 14 amino acids long. V dropped 8 bases and J dropped 2 bases, with 15 bases sitting between them. The CDR3 coding sequence is TGTGCCAGTCGGACAGAAAACTTAAACTATGGCTACACCTTC. Encoded protein: CASRTENLNYGYTF.

V and J are TRBV10-3 and TRBJ1-1; no firm D call. The germline CDR1 and CDR2 sequences are ENHRY and SYGVKD. Trimming removed 2 bases from V and 0 bases from J, with 13 bases in between. The CDR3 is made up of 16 amino acids. For the CDR3, the DNA is TGTGCCATCAGTGAGGCGGCTGGCAATTTGAACACTGAAGCTTTCTTT. This codes for CAISEAAGNLNTEAFF.

The chain is built from TRBV7-9 and TRBJ1-5; 7 bases agree with TRBD1. CDR1 is SEHNR, CDR2 FQNEAQ, per germline (reference sequence). The CDR3 has 17 amino acids. Trimming cost V 8 bases and J 0 bases; bases outside gene matches: 13. The CDR3 DNA reads TGTGCCAGCGGCGAAGGGGGACAGCATTATAGCAATCAGCCCCAGCATTTT. Translating gives CASGEGGQHYSNQPQHF.

This chain uses TRBV13 with TRBJ1-2; tentative D call: TRBD1 (6 bases). V lost 4 bases and J 1 base, leaving 13 bases between the germline ends. CDR1 and CDR2 (germline): PRHDT, FYEKMQ (reference sequence). The length of the CDR3 is 15 residues. The CDR3 here is CASSSSGELNYGYTF. The CDR3 nucleotides are TGTGCCAGCAGCTCCTCAGGGGAACTTAACTATGGCTACACCTTC.

This clone showed up just once. The V gene is TRBV4-3, the J gene TRBJ1-2; 7 nucleotides agree with TRBD1. The V gene end was trimmed by 0 bases and the J gene end by 8 bases; junction bases not matched to a gene: 18. CDR1 is LGHNA, CDR2 YSLEER, per germline. This CDR3 has 18 amino acids. The CDR3 bases are TGCGCCAGCAGCCAAGATTGGGTTGCAGACAGGGTGGCGGGCGGCTACACCTTC. Translation: CASSQDWVADRVAGGYTF.